This entry is about one T cell receptor (beta chain). Its specificity is not known. The sample belongs to a study of Graves' ophthalmopathy and Graves' hyperthyroidism. Beta-chain TCR CDR3 regions were amplified from RNA transcripts. Scientists carried out first-round RT-PCR using HTBI primers and then a second-round multiplex PCR. Each CDR3 protein gets one entry after TCRdb re-called the multiplex PCR reads with MiXCR. The sample has about 600,000 distinct CDR3 sequences; under 45% are singletons. Regarding the study as a whole: The blood repertoire also included most expanded thyroid clonotypes above 0.001 frequency. Ophthalmopathy progression was predicted by the model at less than 71% sensitivity and less than 75% specificity.

After removal of 1 base from V and 10 bases from J, the junction contained 5 bases not matched to a gene. The germline gives CDR1 MNHEY, CDR2 SVGAGI. The CDR3 extends over 14 amino acids. The chain recombines TRBV6-5 with TRBJ1-1, with 11 bases that match TRBD1. The receptor was isolated from an adult man with Graves' hyperthyroidism. Sample: peripheral blood or thyroid tissue (not recorded which). CDR3 sequence reads: CASSYFGQGAGAFF. CDR3 nucleotides: TGTGCCAGCAGTTACTTTGGACAGGGGGCTGGAGCTTTCTTT.